This record looks at one TCR beta chain sequence and its context. The antigen is not known. This record comes from a study of cytomegalovirus exposure and HLA in healthy donors. Findings and caveats of the study: A later analysis linked a missense DCLRE1C variant to TCR beta V- and J-gene trimming.

The PCR was carried out with 60 Vbeta primers and 13 Jbeta primers. Profiling relied on immunoSEQ multiplex PCR, and the TCRdb table lists in-frame clones only, not all of them. Here the sample spans roughly 150,000 clones, roughly four fifths being singletons. Germline V gives CDR1 SGHVS, CDR2 FQNEAQ. With 3 bases removed from V and 4 bases from J, the gap between germline ends came to 9 bases. The CDR3 is 13 amino acids. Source material: PBMCs. The chain couples TRBV7-8 to TRBJ1-1, with D perhaps matching TRBD1 (5 bases). The origin of this receptor is a man between 35 and 55 years old in good health and CMV-seronegative. The CDR3 reads CASSFRGTTEAFF. The CDR3 nucleotides read TGTGCCAGCAGCTTCCGGGGGACCACTGAAGCTTTCTTT.